One and the same sample provided the 5 T cell receptor beta chains below, sequenced in a study of control samples from healthy donors and cancer patients (dated by TCRdb to the early 2020s). Libraries were constructed by the immunoSEQ multiplex PCR assay. TCRdb took over this immuneACCESS table, retaining in-frame rearrangements with V and J assigned. Such tables are incomplete; in checked studies, under half of the missing clones stem from an unresolved V gene, and the remainder is unexplained. Across this sample there are some 160,000 clones, with roughly 94% seen only once. The leading ten clones occupy roughly 8.4% of the sample. The sample consisted of blood. Every receptor here comes from a woman between 40 and 50 years old in good health.

The V and J genes are TRBV19 and TRBJ2-7, with 7 bases lining up with TRBD1. CDR1 LNHDA and CDR2 SQIVND come from the germline V gene (reference sequence). The V segment lost 9 bases and the J segment 3 bases; nucleotides outside the gene matches: 11. The CDR3 covers 14 residues. DNA of the CDR3: TGTGCCAGCCAGCGGACAGGCACATACTACGAGCAGTACTTC. Encoded protein: CASQRTGTYYEQYF.

The chain carries TRBV7-9 and TRBJ2-1, with 7 bases matching TRBD2. The CDR3 runs to 15 residues. With 5 bases clipped from V and 7 bases from J, the junction kept 11 bases outside the gene matches. The germline V gene encodes CDR1 SEHNR and CDR2 FQNEAQ (reference sequence). The CDR3, as DNA: TGTGCCAGCAGCCCCCCGATGGGGGAGGGTAATGAGCAGTTCTTC. Protein sequence: CASSPPMGEGNEQFF.

CDR3 sequence reads: CASSGSIYEQYF. For the CDR3, the DNA is TGCGCCTCCTCCGGGTCGATCTACGAGCAGTACTTC. This rearrangement joins TRBV5-1 to TRBJ2-7; no clear D. The V gene lost 10 bases and the J gene lost 3 bases, with 14 bases spanning the gap. CDR3 length equals 12 residues. Germline CDR1 SGHRS, CDR2 YFSETQ. The variable domain in full, completed from reference TRBV5-1 and TRBJ2-7, reads KAGVTQTPRYLIKTRGQQVTLSCSPISGHRSVSWYQQTPGQGLQFLFEYFSETQRNKGNFPGRFSGRQFSNSRSEMNVSTLELGDSALYLCASSGSIYEQYFGPGTRLTVT.

The chain combines TRBV29-1 with TRBJ1-2, with 8 bases that match TRBD1. The CDR3 totals 15 residues. The germline gives CDR1 SQVTM, CDR2 ANQGSEA. The V and J ends lost 3 bases and 4 bases, in that order; junction bases with no gene match: 10. The CDR3 region is CSVDRGRRRGYGYTF. CDR3 nucleotides: TGCAGCGTTGACAGGGGGCGCAGAAGGGGCTATGGCTACACCTTC.

The rearrangement joins TRBV5-6 to TRBJ1-6, with 9 bases aligning to TRBD1. Trimming cost V 7 bases and J 10 bases; bases outside gene matches: 9. Germline CDR1 reads SGHDT; CDR2 reads YYEEEE. This CDR3 has 14 residues. The CDR3 reads CASGVGQGGSPLHF. CDR3 nucleotide sequence: TGTGCCAGCGGAGTGGGACAGGGCGGATCACCCCTCCACTTT.